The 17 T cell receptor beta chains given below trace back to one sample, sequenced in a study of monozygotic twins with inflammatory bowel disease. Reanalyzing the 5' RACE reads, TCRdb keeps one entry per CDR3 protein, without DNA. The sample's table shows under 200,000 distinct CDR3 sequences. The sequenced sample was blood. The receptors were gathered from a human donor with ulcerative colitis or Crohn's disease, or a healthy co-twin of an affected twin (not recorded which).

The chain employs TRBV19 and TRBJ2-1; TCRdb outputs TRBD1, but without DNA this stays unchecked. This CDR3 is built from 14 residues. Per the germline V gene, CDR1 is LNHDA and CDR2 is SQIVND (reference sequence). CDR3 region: CASSVAGGRNEQFF.

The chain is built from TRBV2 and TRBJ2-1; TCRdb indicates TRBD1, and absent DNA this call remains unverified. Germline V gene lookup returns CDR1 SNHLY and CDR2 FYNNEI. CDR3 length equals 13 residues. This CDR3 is CASSEAAFWGKFF.

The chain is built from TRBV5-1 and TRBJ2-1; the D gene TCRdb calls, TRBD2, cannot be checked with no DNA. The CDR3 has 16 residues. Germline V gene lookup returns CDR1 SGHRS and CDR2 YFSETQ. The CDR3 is CASSLVGTEAYNEQFF.

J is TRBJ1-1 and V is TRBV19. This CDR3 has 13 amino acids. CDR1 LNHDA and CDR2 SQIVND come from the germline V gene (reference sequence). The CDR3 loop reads CASSIGQKTEAFF.

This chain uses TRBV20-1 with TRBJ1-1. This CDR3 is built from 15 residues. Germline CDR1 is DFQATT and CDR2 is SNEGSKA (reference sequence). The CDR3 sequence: CSARATGRDYAEAFF.

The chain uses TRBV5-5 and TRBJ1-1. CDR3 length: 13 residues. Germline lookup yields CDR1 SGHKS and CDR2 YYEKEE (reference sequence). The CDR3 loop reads CASSLLAVAEAFF. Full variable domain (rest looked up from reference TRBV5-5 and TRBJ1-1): DAGVTQSPTHLIKTRGQQVTLRCSPISGHKSVSWYQQVLGQGPQFIFQYYEKEERGRGNFPDRFSARQFPNYSSELNVNALLLGDSALYLCASSLLAVAEAFFGQGTRLTVV.

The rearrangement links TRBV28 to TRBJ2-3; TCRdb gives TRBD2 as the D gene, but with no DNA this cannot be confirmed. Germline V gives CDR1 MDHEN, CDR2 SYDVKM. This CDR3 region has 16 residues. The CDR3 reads CASSPYSGRVGDTQYF.

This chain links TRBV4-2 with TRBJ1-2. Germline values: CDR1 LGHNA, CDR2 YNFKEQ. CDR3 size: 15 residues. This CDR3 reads CASSQEEGIGYGYTF.

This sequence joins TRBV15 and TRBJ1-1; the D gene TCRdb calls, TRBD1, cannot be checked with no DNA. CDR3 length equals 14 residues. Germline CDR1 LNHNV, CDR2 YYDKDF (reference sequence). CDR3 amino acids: CATSRGTGTPEAFF. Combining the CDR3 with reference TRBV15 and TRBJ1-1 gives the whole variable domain DAMVIQNPRYQVTQFGKPVTLSCSQTLNHNVMYWYQQKSSQAPKLLFHYYDKDFNNEADTPDNFQSRRPNTSFCFLDIRSPGLGDTAMYLCATSRGTGTPEAFFGQGTRLTVV.

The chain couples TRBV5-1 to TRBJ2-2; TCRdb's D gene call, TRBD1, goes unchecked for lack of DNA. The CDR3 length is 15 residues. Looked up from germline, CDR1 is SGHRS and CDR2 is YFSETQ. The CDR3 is CASSTTTGEVGELFF.

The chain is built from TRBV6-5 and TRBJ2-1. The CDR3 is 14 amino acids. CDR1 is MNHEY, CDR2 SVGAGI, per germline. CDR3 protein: CASSYSDKYNEQFF.

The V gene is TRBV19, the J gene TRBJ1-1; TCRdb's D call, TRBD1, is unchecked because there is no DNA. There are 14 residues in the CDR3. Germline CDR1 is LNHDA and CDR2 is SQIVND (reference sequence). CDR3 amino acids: CASSILGAQTEAFF. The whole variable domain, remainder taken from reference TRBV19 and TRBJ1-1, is DGGITQSPKYLFRKEGQNVTLSCEQNLNHDAMYWYRQDPGQGLRLIYYSQIVNDFQKGDIAEGYSVSREKKESFPLTVTSAQKNPTAFYLCASSILGAQTEAFFGQGTRLTVV.

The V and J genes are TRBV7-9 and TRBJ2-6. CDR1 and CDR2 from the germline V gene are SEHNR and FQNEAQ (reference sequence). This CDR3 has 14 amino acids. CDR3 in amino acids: CASSFTYGANVLTF.

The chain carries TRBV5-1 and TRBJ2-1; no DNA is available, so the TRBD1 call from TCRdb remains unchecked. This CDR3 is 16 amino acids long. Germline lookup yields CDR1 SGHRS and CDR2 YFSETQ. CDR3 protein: CASSLAGTGMRNEQFF. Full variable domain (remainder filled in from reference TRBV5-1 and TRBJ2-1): KAGVTQTPRYLIKTRGQQVTLSCSPISGHRSVSWYQQTPGQGLQFLFEYFSETQRNKGNFPGRFSGRQFSNSRSEMNVSTLELGDSALYLCASSLAGTGMRNEQFFGPGTRLTVL.

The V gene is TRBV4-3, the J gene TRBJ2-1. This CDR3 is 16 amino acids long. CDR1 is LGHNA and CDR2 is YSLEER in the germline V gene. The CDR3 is CASSQDWGRAYNEQFF.

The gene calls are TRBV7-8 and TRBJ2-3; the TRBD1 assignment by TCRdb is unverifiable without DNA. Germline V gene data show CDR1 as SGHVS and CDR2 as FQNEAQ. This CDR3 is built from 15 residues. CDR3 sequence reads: CANEPTGGTTDTQYF.

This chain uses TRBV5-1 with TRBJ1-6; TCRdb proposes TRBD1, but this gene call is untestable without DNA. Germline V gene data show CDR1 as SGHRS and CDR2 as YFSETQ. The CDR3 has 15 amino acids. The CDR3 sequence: CASSPDGQGAGPLHF.